These T cell receptor beta chains were read from a single sample in a study of T cell repertoires in cytomegalovirus infection. From the reads, TCRdb called clonotypes with MiXCR, one entry per CDR3 protein. The sample has about 350,000 distinct CDR3 sequences; about 35% are singletons. No antigen has been identified for these receptors. The sample in question was cultured PBMCs, obtained from culture after CMV antigen stimulation. Receptors originate from a human donor in good health (CMV status not recorded). Some clones in this sample may be carry-over from other donors' samples. Each CDR3 is given with its conserved first and last residue. D genes are given only for firm matches. Clone size appears in some rows only: once, few, many, or a class for an expanded clone.

abundance: few; d_gene: .; len: 12; v_gene: TRBV18; j_gene: TRBJ1-2; CDR3nt: TGTGCCAGCTCACCGGGGCAGGACGGCTACACCTTC; CDR3aa: CASSPGQDGYTF
abundance: .; d_gene: .; len: 15; v_gene: TRBV9; j_gene: TRBJ1-2; CDR3nt: TGTGCCAGCAGCGTCGTGCCAGGAGTTAACTATGGCTACACCTTC; CDR3aa: CASSVVPGVNYGYTF
abundance: .; d_gene: TRBD2; len: 16; v_gene: TRBV7-2; j_gene: TRBJ2-1; CDR3nt: TGTGCCAGCAGCCCCATCCTAGCGGACGCCTACAATGAGCAGTTCTTC; CDR3aa: CASSPILADAYNEQFF
abundance: few; d_gene: TRBD2; len: 14; v_gene: TRBV11-3; j_gene: TRBJ2-1; CDR3nt: TGTGCCAGCAGCTACAGCGGGAGCGGGGGTGAGCAGTTCTTC; CDR3aa: CASSYSGSGGEQFF
abundance: few; d_gene: TRBD2; len: 17; v_gene: TRBV6-8; j_gene: TRBJ2-5; CDR3nt: TGTGCCAGCAGTTACGGACTAGCGGAGGGTCTTCAAGAGACCCAGTACTTC; CDR3aa: CASSYGLAEGLQETQYF
abundance: few; d_gene: .; len: 15; v_gene: TRBV28; j_gene: TRBJ1-5; CDR3nt: TGTGCCAGCAGTTACGGGTCGGGAGGAGATCAGCCCCAGCATTTT; CDR3aa: CASSYGSGGDQPQHF
abundance: .; d_gene: TRBD1; len: 18; v_gene: TRBV27; j_gene: TRBJ1-5; CDR3nt: TGTGCCAGCAGTTTAGAAGGTAGGGTACAGGGGCTGAATCAGCCCCAGCATTTT; CDR3aa: CASSLEGRVQGLNQPQHF
abundance: .; d_gene: .; len: 16; v_gene: TRBV7-2; j_gene: TRBJ2-7; CDR3nt: TGTGCCAGCAGCTTAGATCTTCGTGGCAGCTCCTACGAGCAGTACTTC; CDR3aa: CASSLDLRGSSYEQYF
abundance: few; d_gene: TRBD2; len: 15; v_gene: TRBV30; j_gene: TRBJ2-3; CDR3nt: TGTGCCTGGACTCGGGGACTAGCGGGAGCAGATACGCAGTATTTT; CDR3aa: CAWTRGLAGADTQYF
abundance: few; d_gene: .; len: 14; v_gene: TRBV20-1; j_gene: TRBJ1-5; CDR3nt: TGCAGTGCCAATGGATGGGCTAGCAATCAGCCCCAGCATTTT; CDR3aa: CSANGWASNQPQHF
abundance: .; d_gene: .; len: 16; v_gene: TRBV18; j_gene: TRBJ2-3; CDR3nt: TGTGCCAGCTCACCCAGACTCGTTACTAGCACAGATACGCAGTATTTT; CDR3aa: CASSPRLVTSTDTQYF
abundance: many; d_gene: .; len: 17; v_gene: TRBV27; j_gene: TRBJ1-3; CDR3nt: TGTGCCAGCAGTTCCGGGACCCTCCTGTCCCCAGGAAACACCATATATTTT; CDR3aa: CASSSGTLLSPGNTIYF
abundance: .; d_gene: .; len: 16; v_gene: TRBV12-3/TRBV12-4; j_gene: TRBJ1-3; CDR3nt: TGTGCCAGCAGCCACCTTCAGGGTTCGGGAGGAAACACCATATATTTT; CDR3aa: CASSHLQGSGGNTIYF
abundance: .; d_gene: .; len: 13; v_gene: TRBV5-4; j_gene: TRBJ1-1; CDR3nt: TGTGCCAGCAGCTTGAACCGGAACCCTGAAGCTTTCTTT; CDR3aa: CASSLNRNPEAFF
abundance: .; d_gene: TRBD2; len: 16; v_gene: TRBV7-2; j_gene: TRBJ2-5; CDR3nt: TGTGCCAGCCGACCGGGGAGCGGACTAGGTCAAGAGACCCAGTACTTC; CDR3aa: CASRPGSGLGQETQYF
abundance: .; d_gene: .; len: 14; v_gene: TRBV7-2; j_gene: TRBJ1-2; CDR3nt: TGTGCCAGCAGCTTAGACCCCGTTCTTAGTGGCTACACCTTC; CDR3aa: CASSLDPVLSGYTF
abundance: .; d_gene: .; len: 13; v_gene: TRBV6-5; j_gene: TRBJ1-5; CDR3nt: TGTGCCAGCAGTTACGAGTACAATCAGCCCCAGCATTTT; CDR3aa: CASSYEYNQPQHF
abundance: few; d_gene: .; len: 15; v_gene: TRBV12-5; j_gene: TRBJ1-2; CDR3nt: TGTGCTAGTGGTTTGGCTCCTGGCGGGGGGTACGGCTACACCTTC; CDR3aa: CASGLAPGGGYGYTF
abundance: few; d_gene: .; len: 15; v_gene: TRBV11-3; j_gene: TRBJ1-1; CDR3nt: TGTGCCAGCAGCTGGTCCCCAGGGGAGGGAACTGAAGCTTTCTTT; CDR3aa: CASSWSPGEGTEAFF
abundance: few; d_gene: TRBD1; len: 12; v_gene: TRBV29-1; j_gene: TRBJ1-3; CDR3nt: TGCAGCGTTCAGGGGGCTGGAAACACCATATATTTT; CDR3aa: CSVQGAGNTIYF
abundance: few; d_gene: TRBD2; len: 14; v_gene: TRBV7-8; j_gene: TRBJ2-1; CDR3nt: TGTGCCAGCAGCTTATGGCTAGCGGGAGTTGAGCAGTTCTTC; CDR3aa: CASSLWLAGVEQFF
abundance: .; d_gene: TRBD2; len: 16; v_gene: TRBV5-4; j_gene: TRBJ2-3; CDR3nt: TGTGCCAGCAGCCTGAGCGGGAGTAGGGGAACAGATACGCAGTATTTT; CDR3aa: CASSLSGSRGTDTQYF
abundance: .; d_gene: .; len: 17; v_gene: TRBV6-6; j_gene: TRBJ2-2; CDR3nt: TGTGCCAGCAGTTACTCCACAGGGTTTTCGAACACCGGGGAGCTGTTTTTT; CDR3aa: CASSYSTGFSNTGELFF
abundance: .; d_gene: .; len: 11; v_gene: TRBV6-1; j_gene: TRBJ1-1; CDR3nt: TGTGCCAGCCAGGGGAACACTGAAGCTTTCTTT; CDR3aa: CASQGNTEAFF
abundance: .; d_gene: .; len: 14; v_gene: TRBV7-2; j_gene: TRBJ2-5; CDR3nt: TGTGCCAGCAGCCTTTATAAGTCGGCAGAGACCCAGTACTTC; CDR3aa: CASSLYKSAETQYF
abundance: .; d_gene: TRBD2; len: 16; v_gene: TRBV6-2/TRBV6-3; j_gene: TRBJ2-1; CDR3nt: TGTGCCAGCAGTGACGGGACTAGCGGGAGGGGGTTTGAGCAGTTCTTC; CDR3aa: CASSDGTSGRGFEQFF
abundance: .; d_gene: TRBD2; len: 20; v_gene: TRBV4-1; j_gene: TRBJ2-2; CDR3nt: TGCGCCAGCAGCCAAGACGTCGCGATAGCGGGAGGGCTATGGGGCGGGGAGCTGTTTTTT; CDR3aa: CASSQDVAIAGGLWGGELFF
abundance: .; d_gene: TRBD2; len: 15; v_gene: TRBV7-2; j_gene: TRBJ2-7; CDR3nt: TGTGCCAGCAGCTCTAGCGGGAGGCCGGCTGTCGAGCAGTACTTC; CDR3aa: CASSSSGRPAVEQYF
abundance: many; d_gene: TRBD1; len: 15; v_gene: TRBV6-5; j_gene: TRBJ2-7; CDR3nt: TGTGCCAGCAGTTACAAAGGGGGCTCTGGCTACGAGCAGTACTTC; CDR3aa: CASSYKGGSGYEQYF
abundance: many; d_gene: TRBD2; len: 18; v_gene: TRBV4-1; j_gene: TRBJ2-4; CDR3nt: TGCGCCAGCAGCCACGGACTAGCGGGAGGATTAGCCAAAAACATTCAGTACTTC; CDR3aa: CASSHGLAGGLAKNIQYF
abundance: many; d_gene: TRBD2; len: 15; v_gene: TRBV20-1; j_gene: TRBJ2-1; CDR3nt: TGCAGTGCTAGAGAGCTAGCGGGAGCCGACAATGAGCAGTTCTTC; CDR3aa: CSARELAGADNEQFF
abundance: .; d_gene: .; len: 15; v_gene: TRBV10-3; j_gene: TRBJ1-1; CDR3nt: TGTGCCATCACTCAAGCGGGGGGGCCAAACACTGAAGCTTTCTTT; CDR3aa: CAITQAGGPNTEAFF
abundance: .; d_gene: .; len: 13; v_gene: TRBV12-5; j_gene: TRBJ1-2; CDR3nt: TGTGCTAGTGGGACCGGGTCTAACTATGGCTACACCTTC; CDR3aa: CASGTGSNYGYTF
abundance: .; d_gene: .; len: 13; v_gene: TRBV29-1; j_gene: TRBJ1-2; CDR3nt: TGCAGCGTTGACCCCTGGCAATCGGATGGCTACACCTTC; CDR3aa: CSVDPWQSDGYTF
abundance: few; d_gene: TRBD2; len: 17; v_gene: TRBV6-5; j_gene: TRBJ2-1; CDR3nt: TGTGCCAGCAGTTACGATGGACTAGCCCGCTCCTACAATGAGCAGTTCTTC; CDR3aa: CASSYDGLARSYNEQFF
abundance: .; d_gene: .; len: 11; v_gene: TRBV28; j_gene: TRBJ2-7; CDR3nt: TGTGCCAGCAGTTTTCATCACGAGCAGTACTTC; CDR3aa: CASSFHHEQYF
abundance: .; d_gene: .; len: 15; v_gene: TRBV27; j_gene: TRBJ2-1; CDR3nt: TGTGCCAGCCTCCTTCACGCCGATAAATACAATGAGCAGTTCTTC; CDR3aa: CASLLHADKYNEQFF
abundance: .; d_gene: .; len: 15; v_gene: TRBV4-2; j_gene: TRBJ2-1; CDR3nt: TGTGCCAGCAGCCAAGATCAAGTAAATTACAATGAGCAGTTCTTC; CDR3aa: CASSQDQVNYNEQFF
abundance: .; d_gene: TRBD2; len: 15; v_gene: TRBV14; j_gene: TRBJ2-7; CDR3nt: TGTGCCAGCAGTCAGACTAGCGGGAGGGGTGACGAGCAGTACTTC; CDR3aa: CASSQTSGRGDEQYF
abundance: .; d_gene: .; len: 12; v_gene: TRBV7-2; j_gene: TRBJ2-3; CDR3nt: TGTGCCAGCAGCCGCCGGTCTGATACGCAGTATTTT; CDR3aa: CASSRRSDTQYF
abundance: .; d_gene: .; len: 14; v_gene: TRBV9; j_gene: TRBJ2-1; CDR3nt: TGTGCCAGCAGCTTCGGGACCGATTACAATGAGCAGTTCTTC; CDR3aa: CASSFGTDYNEQFF
abundance: .; d_gene: .; len: 13; v_gene: TRBV6-5; j_gene: TRBJ1-1; CDR3nt: TGTGCCAGCAGTTACTCGTACGGGGCTGAAGCTTTCTTT; CDR3aa: CASSYSYGAEAFF
abundance: .; d_gene: .; len: 13; v_gene: TRBV4-2; j_gene: TRBJ1-1; CDR3nt: TGTGCCAGCAGCCAAGATCTGTCCACTGAAGCTTTCTTT; CDR3aa: CASSQDLSTEAFF
abundance: .; d_gene: .; len: 15; v_gene: TRBV7-2; j_gene: TRBJ1-1; CDR3nt: TGTGCCAGCAGCCGACCGGGGGGCGTGTGGACTGAAGCTTTCTTT; CDR3aa: CASSRPGGVWTEAFF
abundance: .; d_gene: .; len: 14; v_gene: TRBV7-2; j_gene: TRBJ1-2; CDR3nt: TGTGCCAGCAGCTTAGCGCCAGCTAACTATGGCTACACCTTC; CDR3aa: CASSLAPANYGYTF
abundance: few; d_gene: .; len: 15; v_gene: TRBV6-2/TRBV6-3; j_gene: TRBJ2-3; CDR3nt: TGTGCCAGCTCGATCCTCGCACAAGGCACAGATACGCAGTATTTT; CDR3aa: CASSILAQGTDTQYF
abundance: .; d_gene: TRBD2; len: 18; v_gene: TRBV24-1; j_gene: TRBJ2-5; CDR3nt: TGTGCCACCAGTGATTTGGCTAGCGGGAGGTCTTCCCAAGAGACCCAGTACTTC; CDR3aa: CATSDLASGRSSQETQYF
abundance: few; d_gene: .; len: 15; v_gene: TRBV28; j_gene: TRBJ2-1; CDR3nt: TGTGCCAGCAGGGACACAGGACGCTCCTACAATGAGCAGTTCTTC; CDR3aa: CASRDTGRSYNEQFF
abundance: .; d_gene: .; len: 12; v_gene: TRBV20-1; j_gene: TRBJ2-1; CDR3nt: TGCAGTGCTAGAGACTATTCCGTCCAACAGTTCTTC; CDR3aa: CSARDYSVQQFF
abundance: .; d_gene: .; len: 15; v_gene: TRBV4-3; j_gene: TRBJ2-5; CDR3nt: TGCGCCAGCAGCCAAGGCTTACACAACCAAGAGACCCAGTACTTC; CDR3aa: CASSQGLHNQETQYF
abundance: .; d_gene: .; len: 16; v_gene: TRBV5-4; j_gene: TRBJ2-7; CDR3nt: TGTGCCAGCAGCTTGGGGCACTTGTTGAACTCCTACGAGCAGTACTTC; CDR3aa: CASSLGHLLNSYEQYF
abundance: few; d_gene: TRBD1; len: 16; v_gene: TRBV15; j_gene: TRBJ2-3; CDR3nt: TGTGCCACCAGCACGAAAGGGACAGGGAGCACAGATACGCAGTATTTT; CDR3aa: CATSTKGTGSTDTQYF
abundance: .; d_gene: TRBD2; len: 15; v_gene: TRBV5-4; j_gene: TRBJ2-1; CDR3nt: TGTGCCAGCAGCTTGGAGGGACTAGCGGACAATGAGCAGTTCTTC; CDR3aa: CASSLEGLADNEQFF
abundance: .; d_gene: .; len: 13; v_gene: TRBV27; j_gene: TRBJ1-4; CDR3nt: TGTGCCAGCAGTTTAGGAGGACCCCAAAAACTGTTTTTT; CDR3aa: CASSLGGPQKLFF
abundance: few; d_gene: TRBD1; len: 14; v_gene: TRBV7-6; j_gene: TRBJ1-2; CDR3nt: TGTGCCAGCAGCCCATCCGGGACAGGGGGCGGCTACACCTTC; CDR3aa: CASSPSGTGGGYTF
abundance: few; d_gene: .; len: 14; v_gene: TRBV7-2; j_gene: TRBJ2-1; CDR3nt: TGTGCTTCGGTGCTACAGAGCTCCTACAATGAGCAGTTCTTC; CDR3aa: CASVLQSSYNEQFF
abundance: .; d_gene: TRBD2; len: 15; v_gene: TRBV10-3; j_gene: TRBJ2-3; CDR3nt: TGTGCCACCCTCGGACTAGCGGGAGGGTCAGATACGCAGTATTTT; CDR3aa: CATLGLAGGSDTQYF